This T cell receptor beta chain was found in a study of cytomegalovirus exposure and HLA in healthy donors. Study-level findings and limits: There were about 160 TCR beta chains listed as cytomegalovirus-associated.

Concerning this clone: The antigen remains unidentified.

The assay was immunoSEQ multiplex PCR, and TCRdb's table has in-frame clones only and misses some. The table records approximately 130,000 clones, approximately 90% of them present only once. The V gene end was trimmed by 2 bases and the J gene end by 9 bases; junction bases not matched to a gene: 1. This CDR3 is built from 13 residues. CDR1 is SNHLY, CDR2 FYNNEI, per germline. The TCR comes from a woman between 18 and 30 years old in good health and CMV-seronegative. The chain joins TRBV2 to TRBJ1-6; TRBD1 agrees at 7 bases. Sequencing was carried out using PBMCs. CDR3 nucleotides: TGTGCCAGCAGTGAAACAGGGGTTTCACCCCTCCACTTT. This codes for CASSETGVSPLHF.